This T cell receptor (beta chain) was profiled in a study of Tregs in tolerant kidney transplant recipients. In the case of this clone: As yet, its antigen is unknown.

Sequencing was performed with immunoSEQ multiplex PCR; in TCRdb, only in-frame clones are kept and a portion is missing. The data show 80,000 or so clones, roughly 90% seen once. Mixed chimerism was transient after nonmyeloablative marrow transplants from related graft donors. CD4+CD25+CD127- Tregs, CD4+CD25- non-Tregs, CD4 and CD8 cells were sorted. In germline, CDR1 is MNHEY, CDR2 SMNVEV (reference sequence). Losses at the gene ends were 5 bases for V and 1 base for J; bases not matched to a gene: 7. The CDR3 has 15 residues. Study-wide results and caveats: Nucleotide sequences could not be compared across some patients' samples due to primer changes.

The source is a human patient who received a combined kidney and bone marrow transplant. Part of the T cell pool may stem from the graft donor. This specimen consisted of CD4+ T cells from blood (PBMCs), obtained 24 months after the transplant. The gene calls are TRBV27 and TRBJ1-2; TRBD1 matches at 7 bases. The CDR3 sequence: CASSQFGQVNYGYTF. CDR3 bases: TGTGCCAGCAGTCAATTCGGACAGGTTAACTATGGCTACACCTTC.